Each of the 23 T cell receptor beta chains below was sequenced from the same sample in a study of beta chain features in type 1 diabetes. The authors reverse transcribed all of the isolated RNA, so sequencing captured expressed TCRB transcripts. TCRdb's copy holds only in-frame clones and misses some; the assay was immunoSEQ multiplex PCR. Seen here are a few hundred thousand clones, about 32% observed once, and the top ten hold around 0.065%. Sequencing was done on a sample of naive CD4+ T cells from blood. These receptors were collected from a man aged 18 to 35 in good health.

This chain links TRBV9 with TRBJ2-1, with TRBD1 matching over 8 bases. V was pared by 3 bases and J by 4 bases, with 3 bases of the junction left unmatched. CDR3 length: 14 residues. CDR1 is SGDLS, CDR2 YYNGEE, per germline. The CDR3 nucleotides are TGTGCCAGCAGCGCGACAGGGGTATACAATGAGCAGTTCTTC. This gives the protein CASSATGVYNEQFF.

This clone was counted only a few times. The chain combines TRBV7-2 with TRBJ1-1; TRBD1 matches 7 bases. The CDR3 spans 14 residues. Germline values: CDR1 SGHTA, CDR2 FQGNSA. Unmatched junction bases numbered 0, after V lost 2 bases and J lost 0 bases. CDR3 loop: CASSLRGLNTEAFF. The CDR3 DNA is TGTGCCAGCAGCTTAAGGGGGCTGAACACTGAAGCTTTCTTT.

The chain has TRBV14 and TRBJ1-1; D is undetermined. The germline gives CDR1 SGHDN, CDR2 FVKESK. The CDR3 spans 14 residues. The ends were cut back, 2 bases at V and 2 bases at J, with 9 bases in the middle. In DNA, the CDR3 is TGTGCCAGCAGCCAATTTTCGGGAAACACTGAAGCTTTCTTT. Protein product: CASSQFSGNTEAFF.

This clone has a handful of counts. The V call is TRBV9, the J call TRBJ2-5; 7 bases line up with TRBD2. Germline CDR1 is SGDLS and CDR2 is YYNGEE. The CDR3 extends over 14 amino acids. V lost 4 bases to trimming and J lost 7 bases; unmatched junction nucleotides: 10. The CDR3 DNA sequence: TGTGCCAGCAGCCCGCCCGGCGGGAGCGGGACCCAGTACTTC. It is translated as CASSPPGGSGTQYF.

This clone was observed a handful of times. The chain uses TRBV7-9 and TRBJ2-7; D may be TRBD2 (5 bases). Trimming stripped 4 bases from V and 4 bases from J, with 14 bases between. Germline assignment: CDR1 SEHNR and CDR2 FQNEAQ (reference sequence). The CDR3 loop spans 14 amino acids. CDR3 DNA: TGTGCCAGCAGCTCAGACCGGGAAGGGTACGAGCAGTACTTC. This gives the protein CASSSDREGYEQYF.

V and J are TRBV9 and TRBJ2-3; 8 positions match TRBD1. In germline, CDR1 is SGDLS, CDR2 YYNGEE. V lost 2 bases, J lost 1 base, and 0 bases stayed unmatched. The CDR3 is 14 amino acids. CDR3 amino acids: CASSVDRGTDTQYF. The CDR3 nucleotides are TGTGCCAGCAGCGTGGACAGGGGCACAGATACGCAGTATTTT.

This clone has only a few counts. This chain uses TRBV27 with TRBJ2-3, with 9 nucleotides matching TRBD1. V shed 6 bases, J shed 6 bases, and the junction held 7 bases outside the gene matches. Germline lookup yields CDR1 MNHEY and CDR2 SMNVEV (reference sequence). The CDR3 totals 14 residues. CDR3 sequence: CASRRQGERDTQYF. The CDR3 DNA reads TGTGCCAGCAGACGACAGGGGGAAAGGGATACGCAGTATTTT.

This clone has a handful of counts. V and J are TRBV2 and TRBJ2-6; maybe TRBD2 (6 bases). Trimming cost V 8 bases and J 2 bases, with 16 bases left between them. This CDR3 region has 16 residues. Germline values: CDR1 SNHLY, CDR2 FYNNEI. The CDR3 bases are TGTGCCAGCTCCACTTGGGGAGGAGCTGGGGCCAACGTCCTGACTTTC. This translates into CASSTWGGAGANVLTF.

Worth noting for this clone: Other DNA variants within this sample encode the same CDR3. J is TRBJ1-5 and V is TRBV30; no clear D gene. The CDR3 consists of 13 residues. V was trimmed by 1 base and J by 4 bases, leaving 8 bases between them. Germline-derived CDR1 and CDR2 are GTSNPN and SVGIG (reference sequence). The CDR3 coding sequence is TGTGCCTGGAGTGGTGGCGGAAATCAGCCCCAGCATTTT. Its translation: CAWSGGGNQPQHF.

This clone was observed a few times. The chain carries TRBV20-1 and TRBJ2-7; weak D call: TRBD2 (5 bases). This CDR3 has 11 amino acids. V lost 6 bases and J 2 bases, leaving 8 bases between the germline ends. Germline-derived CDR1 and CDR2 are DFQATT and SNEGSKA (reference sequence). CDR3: CSAEEPYEQYF. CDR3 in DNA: TGCAGTGCGGAGGAGCCCTACGAGCAGTACTTC.

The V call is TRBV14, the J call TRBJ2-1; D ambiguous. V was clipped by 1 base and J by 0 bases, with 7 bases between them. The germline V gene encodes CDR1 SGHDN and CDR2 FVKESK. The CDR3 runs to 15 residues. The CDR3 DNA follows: TGTGCCAGCAGCCAAGGCCCCACCTCCTACAATGAGCAGTTCTTC. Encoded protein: CASSQGPTSYNEQFF.

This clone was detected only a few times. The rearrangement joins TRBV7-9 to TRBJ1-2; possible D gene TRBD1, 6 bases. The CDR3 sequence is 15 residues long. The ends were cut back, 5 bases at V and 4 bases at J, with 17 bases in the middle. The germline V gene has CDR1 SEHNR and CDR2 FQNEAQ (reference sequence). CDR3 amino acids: CASSPARGLGYGYTF. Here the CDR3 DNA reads TGTGCCAGCAGCCCCGCCCGGGGGCTGGGCTATGGCTACACCTTC.

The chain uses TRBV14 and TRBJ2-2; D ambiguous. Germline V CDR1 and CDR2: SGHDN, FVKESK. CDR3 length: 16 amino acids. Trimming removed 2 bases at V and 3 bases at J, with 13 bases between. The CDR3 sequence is CASSQTRTVDTGELFF. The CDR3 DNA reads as TGTGCCAGCAGCCAAACCCGGACCGTAGACACCGGGGAGCTGTTTTTT.

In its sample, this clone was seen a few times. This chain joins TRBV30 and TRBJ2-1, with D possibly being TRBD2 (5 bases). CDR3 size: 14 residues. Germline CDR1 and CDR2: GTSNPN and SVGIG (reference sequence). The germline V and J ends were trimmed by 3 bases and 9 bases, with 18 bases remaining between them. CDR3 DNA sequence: TGTGCCTGGAGGGCTAGCTCCTACAATGCTGAGCAGTTCTTC. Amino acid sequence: CAWRASSYNAEQFF.

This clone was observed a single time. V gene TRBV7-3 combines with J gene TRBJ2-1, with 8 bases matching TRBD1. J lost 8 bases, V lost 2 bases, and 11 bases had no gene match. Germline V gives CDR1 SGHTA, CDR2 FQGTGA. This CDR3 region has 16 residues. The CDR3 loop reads CASSLARTGLMYEQFF. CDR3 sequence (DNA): TGTGCCAGCAGCTTAGCCAGGACAGGGCTAATGTATGAGCAGTTCTTC. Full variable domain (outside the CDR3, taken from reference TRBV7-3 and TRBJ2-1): GAGVSQTPSNKVTEKGKYVELRCDPISGHTALYWYRQSLGQGPEFLIYFQGTGAADDSGLPNDRFFAVRPEGSVSTLKIQRTERGDSAVYLCASSLARTGLMYEQFFGPGTRLTVL.

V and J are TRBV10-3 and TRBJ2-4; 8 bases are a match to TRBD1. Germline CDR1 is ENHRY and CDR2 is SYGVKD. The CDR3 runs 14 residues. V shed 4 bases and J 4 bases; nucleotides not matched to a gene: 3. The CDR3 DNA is TGTGCCATCAGTGTGACAGGGGAGAAAAACATTCAGTACTTC. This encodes CAISVTGEKNIQYF.

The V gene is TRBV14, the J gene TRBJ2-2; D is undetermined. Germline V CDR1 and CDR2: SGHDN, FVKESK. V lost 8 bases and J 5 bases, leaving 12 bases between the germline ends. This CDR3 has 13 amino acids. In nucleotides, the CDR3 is TGTGCCAGCGCGATTCGCTGGACCGGGGAGCTGTTTTTT. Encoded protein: CASAIRWTGELFF.

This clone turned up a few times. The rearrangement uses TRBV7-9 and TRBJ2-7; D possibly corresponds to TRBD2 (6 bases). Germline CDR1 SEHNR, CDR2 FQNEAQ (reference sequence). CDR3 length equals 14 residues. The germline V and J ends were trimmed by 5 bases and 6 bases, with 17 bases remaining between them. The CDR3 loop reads CASSLQSGPLEQYF. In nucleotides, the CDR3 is TGTGCCAGCAGCCTCCAGAGCGGGCCCCTCGAGCAGTACTTC.

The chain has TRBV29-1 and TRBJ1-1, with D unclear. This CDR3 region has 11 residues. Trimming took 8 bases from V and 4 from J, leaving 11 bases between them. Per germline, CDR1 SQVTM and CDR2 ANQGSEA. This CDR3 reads CSCGEATEAFF. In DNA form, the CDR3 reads TGCAGCTGTGGGGAAGCCACTGAAGCTTTCTTT.

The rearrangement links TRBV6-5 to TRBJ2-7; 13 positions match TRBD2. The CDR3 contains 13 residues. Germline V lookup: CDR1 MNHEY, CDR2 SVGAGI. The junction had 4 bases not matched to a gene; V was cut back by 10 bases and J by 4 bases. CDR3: CATRTSGSYEQYF. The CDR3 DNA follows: TGTGCCACACGGACTAGCGGGAGTTACGAGCAGTACTTC.

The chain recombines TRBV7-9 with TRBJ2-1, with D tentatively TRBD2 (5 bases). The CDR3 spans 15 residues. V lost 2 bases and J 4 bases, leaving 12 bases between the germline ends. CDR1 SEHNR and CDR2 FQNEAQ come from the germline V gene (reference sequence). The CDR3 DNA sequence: TGTGCCAGCAGCTTAAAGGGTGAGGGTTACAATGAGCAGTTCTTC. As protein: CASSLKGEGYNEQFF.

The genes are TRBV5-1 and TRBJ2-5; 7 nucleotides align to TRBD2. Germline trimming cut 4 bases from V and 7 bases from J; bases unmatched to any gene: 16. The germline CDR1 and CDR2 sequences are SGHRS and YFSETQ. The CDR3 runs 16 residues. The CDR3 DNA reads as TGCGCCAGCAGCCAAAGTACCACTAGCGCTCCGGGGACCCAGTACTTC. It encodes CASSQSTTSAPGTQYF.

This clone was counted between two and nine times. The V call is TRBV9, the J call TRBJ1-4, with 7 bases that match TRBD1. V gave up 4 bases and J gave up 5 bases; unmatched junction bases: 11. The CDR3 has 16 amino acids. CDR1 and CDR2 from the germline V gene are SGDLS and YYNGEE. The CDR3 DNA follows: TGTGCCAGCAGCCCTCAGTGGGGGACAGAGAATGAAAAACTGTTTTTT. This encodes CASSPQWGTENEKLFF.